These 5 T cell receptor beta chains share one sample of origin, sequenced in a study of T cells after yellow fever vaccination. TCRdb reprocessed the 5' RACE reads with MiXCR, giving one entry per CDR3 protein. The data show over 85,000 distinct CDR3 sequences, under 9% seen once. This specimen consisted of CD8+ T cells not binding an NS4B(214-222) dextramer, sorted from PBMCs, obtained around 15 days after the first yellow fever vaccination. The origin of the receptors is a man aged 18 to 29 who received the YFV17D yellow fever vaccine.

This rearrangement joins TRBV2 to TRBJ2-1; 9 bases agree with TRBD2. Germline V gene data show CDR1 as SNHLY and CDR2 as FYNNEI. The ends lost 4 bases at V and 5 bases at J; junction bases unmatched: 6. The CDR3 is made up of 15 amino acids. DNA of the CDR3: TGTGCCAGCAGTGTAAGACTAGCGGCTAACAATGAGCAGTTCTTC. This encodes CASSVRLAANNEQFF. The variable domain in full, with the rest retrieved from reference TRBV2 and TRBJ2-1, is EPEVTQTPSHQVTQMGQEVILRCVPISNHLYFYWYRQILGQKVEFLVSFYNNEISEKSEIFDDQFSVERPDGSNFTLKIRSTKLEDSAMYFCASSVRLAANNEQFFGPGTRLTVL.

The chain recombines TRBV19 with TRBJ2-4; 8 positions match TRBD1. Germline V gene data show CDR1 as LNHDA and CDR2 as SQIVND (reference sequence). V shed 11 bases, J shed 0 bases, and the junction held 12 bases outside the gene matches. This CDR3 contains 16 residues. CDR3 in amino acids: CAGTQGQDEAKNIQYF. The CDR3, as DNA: TGTGCCGGAACCCAGGGACAGGACGAAGCCAAAAACATTCAGTACTTC.

V and J are TRBV12-3 or TRBV12-4 and TRBJ2-2; D gene ambiguous. V dropped 5 bases and J dropped 1 base, with 17 bases sitting between them. CDR3 length: 17 residues. CDR3 loop: CASSGIGPRVNTGELFF. The CDR3 nucleotides are TGTGCCAGCAGTGGTATAGGGCCAAGAGTGAACACCGGGGAGCTGTTTTTT.

Only a few counts were recorded for this clonotype. The rearrangement joins TRBV19 to TRBJ2-2; 8 nucleotides line up with TRBD1. The CDR3 loop spans 14 amino acids. After removal of 7 bases from V and 7 bases from J, the junction contained 8 bases not matched to a gene. The germline V gene has CDR1 LNHDA and CDR2 SQIVND (reference sequence). CDR3 nucleotides: TGTGCCAGTAAGGAGCAGGGGGCCCTCGGGGAGCTGTTTTTT. It codes for CASKEQGALGELFF. Together with reference TRBV19 and TRBJ2-2, the CDR3 gives the full variable domain: DGGITQSPKYLFRKEGQNVTLSCEQNLNHDAMYWYRQDPGQGLRLIYYSQIVNDFQKGDIAEGYSVSREKKESFPLTVTSAQKNPTAFYLCASKEQGALGELFFGEGSRLTVL.

CDR3 coding DNA: TGCGCCAGCAGCCCCCGACTAGCGGGGGCCAACACAGATACGCAGTATTTT. Its protein is CASSPRLAGANTDTQYF. The chain employs TRBV5-1 and TRBJ2-3, with 12 bases fitting TRBD2. V was clipped by 4 bases and J by 2 bases; unmatched bases: 8. Germline-derived CDR1 and CDR2 are SGHRS and YFSETQ. The CDR3 consists of 17 residues.